These 29 T cell receptor beta chains were sequenced from one sample in a study of blood T cell repertoires in COVID-19. TCRdb's copy holds only in-frame clones and misses some; the assay was immunoSEQ multiplex PCR. The table has about 70,000 clones, approximately 83% seen once. The sequenced sample consisted of peripheral blood. These receptors came from a human donor in a cohort sampled during active COVID-19.

The chain carries TRBV10-3 and TRBJ2-3; 8 bases agree with TRBD2. Germline V CDR1 and CDR2: ENHRY, SYGVKD. After removal of 6 bases from V and 4 bases from J, the junction contained 12 bases not matched to a gene. The CDR3 is 16 amino acids. The chain's CDR3 is CAISKIPGREADTQYF. In nucleotides, the CDR3 is TGTGCCATCAGCAAAATACCCGGGCGGGAGGCAGATACGCAGTATTTT.

In its sample, this clone was seen once. The V call is TRBV5-1, the J call TRBJ2-2; TRBD2 is a possible D gene (6 bases). The CDR3 sequence is 14 residues long. V shed 4 bases and J shed 4 bases, with 11 bases lying between them. Germline assignment: CDR1 SGHRS and CDR2 YFSETQ. DNA for the CDR3: TGCGCCAGCAGCCTTCTAGCGAGCACCGGGGAGCTGTTTTTT. Residues: CASSLLASTGELFF.

The chain carries TRBV5-6 and TRBJ2-5; D might be TRBD1 (5 bases). V was cut by 1 base and J by 2 bases, with 15 bases left in between. The germline V gene encodes CDR1 SGHDT and CDR2 YYEEEE. The CDR3 length is 16 residues. CDR3 sequence reads: CASSLLGKGEQETQYF. The CDR3 DNA is TGTGCCAGCAGCTTGCTCGGCAAAGGGGAACAAGAGACCCAGTACTTC.

The rearrangement links TRBV27 to TRBJ2-5, with 11 bases matching TRBD2. The CDR3 loop spans 15 amino acids. Trimming at V came to 6 bases and at J to 2 bases, leaving 5 bases not matched to a gene. Germline CDR1 is MNHEY and CDR2 is SMNVEV (reference sequence). The CDR3 is CASRLAGAAQETQYF. The CDR3 DNA reads TGTGCCAGCAGACTAGCGGGGGCCGCTCAAGAGACCCAGTACTTC.

The V call is TRBV19, the J call TRBJ2-7; D is unclear. The CDR3 length is 13 residues. Germline loops: CDR1 LNHDA, CDR2 SQIVND (reference sequence). Trimming stripped 5 bases from V and 7 bases from J, with 15 bases between. The CDR3: CASSRGGLGEQYF. CDR3 DNA: TGTGCCAGTAGTCGTGGTGGCCTAGGAGAGCAGTACTTC.

V is TRBV11-2 and J is TRBJ2-7, with 11 bases matching TRBD2. The junction had 4 bases not matched to a gene; V was cut back by 3 bases and J by 3 bases. The CDR3 runs to 15 residues. Germline CDR1 reads SGHAT; CDR2 reads FQNNGV. CDR3 protein: CASSFSGGADYEQYF. The CDR3 DNA reads as TGTGCCAGCAGCTTTAGCGGGGGGGCCGACTACGAGCAGTACTTC.

V usage is TRBV11-2 and J usage is TRBJ2-6; D remains ambiguous. Germline-derived CDR1 and CDR2 are SGHAT and FQNNGV. The CDR3 length is 15 residues. The V and J ends lost 0 bases and 5 bases respectively, with 8 bases between them. The CDR3 spells CASSLDLPRANVLTF. The CDR3 DNA reads TGTGCCAGCAGCTTAGATCTCCCTAGGGCCAACGTCCTGACTTTC.

The CDR3 region is CASSTSGGSTDTQYF. The CDR3 DNA reads TGTGCCAGCAGCACTAGCGGGGGAAGCACAGATACGCAGTATTTT. J is TRBJ2-3 and V is TRBV6-6; 11 bases agree with TRBD2. The germline V gene encodes CDR1 MNHNY and CDR2 SVGAGI (reference sequence). After removal of 6 bases from V and 0 bases from J, the junction contained 2 bases not matched to a gene. CDR3 length: 15 amino acids.

The J gene is TRBJ1-1, the V gene TRBV14, with D possibly matching TRBD1 (5 bases). The V gene lost 1 base and the J gene lost 3 bases, with 9 bases spanning the gap. The CDR3 spans 14 residues. Germline loops: CDR1 SGHDN, CDR2 FVKESK. The chain's CDR3 is CASSQVGRYTEAFF. CDR3 coding DNA: TGTGCCAGCAGCCAAGTGGGGCGGTACACTGAAGCTTTCTTT.

The rearrangement links TRBV13 to TRBJ2-5; D ambiguous. The CDR3 totals 13 residues. The V end was cut by 5 bases, the J end by 2 bases, with 9 bases between. Germline V CDR1 and CDR2: PRHDT, FYEKMQ (reference sequence). CDR3: CASSPQAQETQYF. DNA of the CDR3: TGTGCCAGCAGCCCACAAGCGCAAGAGACCCAGTACTTC. The variable domain in full, completed from reference TRBV13 and TRBJ2-5, reads AAGVIQSPRHLIKEKRETATLKCYPIPRHDTVYWYQQGPGQDPQFLISFYEKMQSDKGSIPDRFSAQQFSDYHSELNMSSLELGDSALYFCASSPQAQETQYFGPGTRLLVL.

The chain has TRBV12-3 or TRBV12-4 and TRBJ2-7, with D perhaps matching TRBD2 (6 bases). This CDR3 is 12 amino acids long. The V end was cut by 7 bases, the J end by 2 bases, with 9 bases between. CDR3 DNA: TGTGCCAGCAACGGGGGTACCTACGAGCAGTACTTC. It translates to CASNGGTYEQYF.

V is TRBV5-4 and J is TRBJ2-7; 10 positions agree with TRBD2. Germline assignment: CDR1 SGHNT and CDR2 YYREEE (reference sequence). With V trimmed by 4 bases and J by 4 bases, 8 bases remained unmatched. The CDR3 is 15 amino acids. In nucleotides, the CDR3 is TGTGCCAGCAGCCCTGGACTAGCGGACGGTTACGAGCAGTACTTC. Translating gives CASSPGLADGYEQYF.

The rearrangement joins TRBV6-6 to TRBJ2-7; 10 bases are shared with TRBD1. CDR1 and CDR2 (germline): MNHNY, SVGAGI (reference sequence). The V gene end was trimmed by 6 bases and the J gene end by 4 bases; junction bases not matched to a gene: 9. The CDR3 loop spans 15 amino acids. The CDR3 spells CASSRGDRGRYEQYF. CDR3 nucleotides: TGTGCCAGCAGCCGAGGGGACAGGGGTAGATACGAGCAGTACTTC.

The table lists this clone with a few counts. This chain links TRBV5-4 with TRBJ1-2, with a possible D match to TRBD1 (6 bases). The CDR3 sequence is 13 residues long. Germline V gene sequence: CDR1 SGHNT, CDR2 YYREEE (reference sequence). The V gene lost 2 bases and the J gene lost 8 bases, with 13 bases spanning the gap. In DNA, the CDR3 is TGTGCCAGCAGCTTCGTGACAGGCGGCGGCTACACCTTC. It specifies CASSFVTGGGYTF.

The chain links TRBV6-4 to TRBJ2-7; D might be TRBD2 (6 bases). Germline CDR1 and CDR2: MRHNA and SNTAGT. Trimming removed 4 bases at V and 6 bases at J, with 10 bases between. The CDR3 consists of 12 residues. The CDR3 coding sequence is TGTGCCAGCAGTGTTCAGCGGGTCGAGCAGTACTTC. This translates into CASSVQRVEQYF.

J is TRBJ2-1 and V is TRBV7-6, with TRBD2 matching over 7 bases. From germline, CDR1 is SGHVS and CDR2 FNYEAQ. CDR3 length equals 13 residues. The ends lost 4 bases at V and 9 bases at J; junction bases unmatched: 6. The CDR3, as DNA: TGTGCCAGCAGCTCCAGTGGGGGGGGTGAGCAGTTCTTC. Protein product: CASSSSGGGEQFF.

The chain carries TRBV23-1 and TRBJ2-7; a weak D match, TRBD1 (5 bases). TRBV23-1 is an ORF; its function is uncertain. V was shortened by 0 bases and J by 6 bases, with 6 bases between the two germline ends. The CDR3 extends over 12 amino acids. CDR3 in amino acids: CASSQSQGEQYF. The CDR3 coding sequence is TGCGCCAGCAGTCAATCCCAGGGCGAGCAGTACTTC.

The V and J genes are TRBV7-8 and TRBJ2-1; 11 positions agree with TRBD2. The CDR3 consists of 16 residues. V was pared by 4 bases and J by 1 base, with 3 bases of the junction left unmatched. From germline, CDR1 is SGHVS and CDR2 FQNEAQ. The CDR3 DNA follows: TGTGCCAGCAGCTCCTGGACTAGCGGGTCCTACAATGAGCAGTTCTTC. Its translation is CASSSWTSGSYNEQFF.

The chain combines TRBV5-1 with TRBJ2-5; TRBD2 matches at 8 bases. Trimming took 2 bases from V and 5 from J; bases not matched to a gene: 8. CDR1 and CDR2 from the germline V gene are SGHRS and YFSETQ. The CDR3 loop spans 15 amino acids. The CDR3 nucleotides are TGCGCCAGCAGCTTCGAAGCGGGGGTTAGGGAGACCCAGTACTTC. This encodes CASSFEAGVRETQYF.

CDR3 protein: CASSYGTGGNTEAFF. The CDR3 nucleotides are TGTGCCAGCAGTTACGGGACAGGGGGCAACACTGAAGCTTTCTTT. The gene calls are TRBV6-5 and TRBJ1-1; 12 nucleotides line up with TRBD1. This CDR3 contains 15 residues. The germline CDR1 and CDR2 sequences are MNHEY and SVGAGI. V trimming: 2 bases; J trimming: 2 bases; junction bases outside the gene matches: 0.

The chain has TRBV6-5 and TRBJ2-7; D is possibly TRBD1 (5 bases). V was cut by 0 bases and J by 0 bases, with 12 bases left in between. The CDR3 extends over 16 amino acids. The germline gives CDR1 MNHEY, CDR2 SVGAGI. CDR3 DNA sequence: TGTGCCAGCAGTTACTCGGGTGGACACCCCTCCTACGAGCAGTACTTC. Its protein product is CASSYSGGHPSYEQYF.

The CDR3 DNA is TGTGCCAGCAGCTTAGACAGGGGGCCCTCGTACGAGCAGTACTTC. Translated, it gives CASSLDRGPSYEQYF. The chain recombines TRBV7-6 with TRBJ2-7, with 9 bases that match TRBD1. The CDR3 length is 15 residues. Trimming removed 1 base from V and 4 bases from J; junction bases left unmatched: 5. Germline values: CDR1 SGHVS, CDR2 FNYEAQ.

The chain carries TRBV2 and TRBJ1-5, with a weak D call TRBD1 (5 bases). V gave up 1 base and J gave up 9 bases, with 10 bases separating them. The germline V gene has CDR1 SNHLY and CDR2 FYNNEI. The CDR3 runs to 13 residues. CDR3 in amino acids: CASSEEQGMPQHF. DNA for the CDR3: TGTGCCAGCAGTGAAGAGCAGGGCATGCCCCAGCATTTT.

The V call is TRBV28, the J call TRBJ2-7; 8 bases map to TRBD1. The germline gives CDR1 MDHEN, CDR2 SYDVKM. The CDR3 is 14 residues long. Trimming took 6 bases from V and 3 from J; bases not matched to a gene: 7. The CDR3 DNA reads as TGTGCCAGCAGCCATGGACAGGGAGTCTACGAGCAGTACTTC. As protein: CASSHGQGVYEQYF.

The CDR3 bases are TGCGCCAGCAGCCAAGACGGGGATCCGGACACCGGGGAGCTGTTTTTT. Amino acid sequence: CASSQDGDPDTGELFF. V is TRBV4-3 and J is TRBJ2-2, with a weak D call TRBD2 (5 bases). V gave up 0 bases and J gave up 3 bases, with 11 bases separating them. Per the germline V gene, CDR1 is LGHNA and CDR2 is YSLEER. The CDR3 covers 16 residues.

The chain links TRBV7-3 to TRBJ1-6; tentative D call: TRBD1 (5 bases). The CDR3 consists of 19 residues. Trimming shortened V by 2 bases and J by 0 bases, and 17 bases separated the two germline ends. Per germline, CDR1 SGHTA and CDR2 FQGTGA. CDR3 in DNA: TGTGCCAGCAGCTTATCCCTCGGGGGGGAGAGCTCCTATAATTCACCCCTCCACTTT. Its protein product is CASSLSLGGESSYNSPLHF.

J is TRBJ2-3 and V is TRBV14; 9 bases fit TRBD2. CDR3 length: 15 amino acids. Germline trimming cut 5 bases from V and 6 bases from J; bases unmatched to any gene: 9. Looked up from germline, CDR1 is SGHDN and CDR2 is FVKESK. CDR3 in amino acids: CASSGRGGVVDTQYF. The CDR3 region has the DNA TGTGCCAGCAGCGGGCGGGGGGGCGTCGTGGATACGCAGTATTTT. The whole variable domain, filled in from reference TRBV14 and TRBJ2-3, reads EAGVTQFPSHSVIEKGQTVTLRCDPISGHDNLYWYRRVMGKEIKFLLHFVKESKQDESGMPNNRFLAERTGGTYSTLKVQPAELEDSGVYFCASSGRGGVVDTQYFGPGTRLTVL.

The chain links TRBV9 to TRBJ1-3, with no clear D. CDR3 size: 14 residues. CDR1 is SGDLS, CDR2 YYNGEE, per germline. V was cut by 2 bases and J by 4 bases, with 10 bases left in between. CDR3 sequence reads: CASSVGDPGNTIYF. In DNA, the CDR3 is TGTGCCAGCAGCGTCGGGGATCCGGGAAACACCATATATTTT. Filled out from reference TRBV9 and TRBJ1-3, the complete variable domain reads DSGVTQTPKHLITATGQRVTLRCSPRSGDLSVYWYQQSLDQGLQFLIQYYNGEERAKGNILERFSAQQFPDLHSELNLSSLELGDSALYFCASSVGDPGNTIYFGEGSWLTVV.

This chain's CDR3 is CASSPRNYGYTF. CDR3 coding DNA: TGTGCCAGCAGTCCTAGAAACTATGGCTACACCTTC. This chain joins TRBV12-3 or TRBV12-4 and TRBJ1-2; D ambiguous. Trimming took off 5 bases at V and 2 bases at J, with 6 bases between the two ends. This CDR3 contains 12 residues.